The 10 T cell receptor beta chains below all came from one sample that was sequenced in a study of post-analysis software for immune sequencing data. General study findings and limits: In patients, about 5 TRBV segments were more frequent than in controls, with TRBV5-6, TRBV5-1 and TRBV20-1 among them.

These receptors have no known antigen. Every TCR beta cDNA library bore unique molecular identifiers. TCRdb re-derived calls from the PCR reads in MiXCR, one entry per CDR3 protein. Among fewer than 850,000 distinct CDR3 sequences listed, roughly 27% were seen once. Sequencing was performed on blood. The source is a girl aged 5-17 years with multiple sclerosis.

There are many counts of this clonotype. The gene calls are TRBV6-4 and TRBJ2-6; tentatively, D is TRBD1 (5 bases). The CDR3 loop spans 14 amino acids. The V gene's germline CDR1 is MRHNA and CDR2 SNTAGT. Trimming pared 10 bases from V and 2 bases from J, leaving 12 bases between. The DNA of the CDR3 is TGTGCCACCTCCGACAGAGCTGGGGCCAACGTCCTGACTTTC. Translation: CATSDRAGANVLTF.

This clonotype occurred a few times. V gene TRBV20-1 combines with J gene TRBJ1-2, with 12 bases fitting TRBD1. V lost 2 bases to trimming and J lost 3 bases; unmatched junction nucleotides: 10. The length of the CDR3 is 17 residues. CDR1 is DFQATT and CDR2 is SNEGSKA in the germline V gene (reference sequence). The CDR3 sequence is CSARSWGQGAAHYGYTF. CDR3 nucleotide sequence: TGCAGTGCTAGATCCTGGGGACAGGGGGCGGCTCACTATGGCTACACCTTC.

J is TRBJ1-6 and V is TRBV7-9; D ambiguous. V shed 1 base and J shed 10 bases, with 11 bases lying between them. Germline CDR1 and CDR2: SEHNR and FQNEAQ (reference sequence). The CDR3 spans 14 residues. The CDR3 region has the DNA TGTGCCAGCAGCTTAGAGCAGAGGAGGTCACCCCTCCACTTT. Its translation is CASSLEQRRSPLHF.

The chain employs TRBV24-1 and TRBJ2-1; D is undetermined. Trimming pared 7 bases from V and 1 base from J, leaving 13 bases between. The CDR3 consists of 15 residues. In germline, CDR1 is KGHDR, CDR2 SFDVKD. The CDR3 DNA reads TGTGCCACCAGGGGTTCGGGTAGTTCCTACAATGAGCAGTTCTTC. Its translation is CATRGSGSSYNEQFF.

J is TRBJ2-1 and V is TRBV20-1; D may be TRBD1 (7 bases). Germline CDR1 is DFQATT and CDR2 is SNEGSKA (reference sequence). V was cut by 0 bases and J by 6 bases, with 30 bases left in between. This CDR3 is built from 20 residues. The CDR3 here is CSARDRRQGRPGDGVNEQFF. CDR3 nucleotides: TGCAGTGCTAGAGATCGGCGACAGGGAAGGCCGGGAGATGGTGTCAATGAGCAGTTCTTC.

The chain combines TRBV20-1 with TRBJ1-2; D is uncertain. The CDR3 is 15 amino acids. CDR1 and CDR2 (germline): DFQATT, SNEGSKA (reference sequence). Trimming removed 5 bases at V and 7 bases at J, with 23 bases between. The CDR3 DNA reads as TGCAGTGCTGCCGATAGCCCGCCTCTGGCTGGTGGCTACACCTTC. Protein product: CSAADSPPLAGGYTF.

This clonotype was recorded a few times. This chain joins TRBV29-1 and TRBJ2-1; D unclear. V lost 7 bases and J lost 0, with 10 bases in between. The germline gives CDR1 SQVTM, CDR2 ANQGSEA. The CDR3 length is 13 residues. The CDR3 DNA sequence: TGCAGCGCGCTGGCAAGCTCCTACAATGAGCAGTTCTTC. Encoded protein: CSALASSYNEQFF.

The rearrangement links TRBV28 to TRBJ2-1, with 7 nucleotides matching TRBD1. J was trimmed by 8 bases and V by 4 bases; bases with no gene match: 2. Per germline, CDR1 MDHEN and CDR2 SYDVKM. This CDR3 contains 12 residues. In DNA, the CDR3 is TGTGCCAGCAGTTGGACAGGCGATGAGCAGTTCTTC. Amino acid sequence: CASSWTGDEQFF.

This chain links TRBV6-2 or TRBV6-3 with TRBJ2-2, with 8 bases aligning to TRBD1. CDR3 length equals 19 residues. Germline V CDR1 and CDR2: MNHEY, SVGEGT. V gave up 2 bases and J gave up 3 bases; unmatched junction bases: 14. The CDR3 sequence is CASSYPRYRQGMYTGELFF. CDR3 nucleotides: TGTGCCAGCAGTTACCCGCGATACAGACAGGGGATGTACACCGGGGAGCTGTTTTTT.

The chain is built from TRBV28 and TRBJ2-1; tentative D call: TRBD2 (6 bases). The ends were cut back, 5 bases at V and 7 bases at J, with 21 bases in the middle. The germline V gene has CDR1 MDHEN and CDR2 SYDVKM. The CDR3 contains 16 residues. CDR3 sequence reads: CASSTVLLGTQNEQFF. Written as DNA, the CDR3 is TGTGCCAGCAGTACGGTTCTGTTGGGGACTCAGAATGAGCAGTTCTTC.